This T cell receptor beta chain was obtained from a study of blood T cell repertoires in COVID-19. Study background: The samples span acute and convalescent COVID-19 from the United States, Italy and Spain. PBMCs, B-cell-depleted T cells, or T cells provided the cDNA or gDNA that made up the material.

Data came from immunoSEQ multiplex PCR; TCRdb stores just in-frame clones and leaves some out. The sample yields fewer than 350,000 clones, approximately 86% seen once. The participants were between roughly 18 and 100 years old and came from about two dozen US areas. The V end was cut by 2 bases, the J end by 5 bases, with 14 bases between. The germline CDR1 and CDR2 sequences are SGHKS and YYEKEE (reference sequence). The CDR3 has 15 residues. The rearrangement links TRBV5-5 to TRBJ1-5; weak D call: TRBD1 (6 bases). The receptor's source is a woman aged 40 to 49 with acute COVID-19. Sequenced sample: PBMCs or T cells enriched from blood (not recorded which). The CDR3 loop is CASSFEGESYQPQHF. CDR3 nucleotides: TGTGCCAGCAGCTTTGAGGGGGAGAGCTATCAGCCCCAGCATTTT.